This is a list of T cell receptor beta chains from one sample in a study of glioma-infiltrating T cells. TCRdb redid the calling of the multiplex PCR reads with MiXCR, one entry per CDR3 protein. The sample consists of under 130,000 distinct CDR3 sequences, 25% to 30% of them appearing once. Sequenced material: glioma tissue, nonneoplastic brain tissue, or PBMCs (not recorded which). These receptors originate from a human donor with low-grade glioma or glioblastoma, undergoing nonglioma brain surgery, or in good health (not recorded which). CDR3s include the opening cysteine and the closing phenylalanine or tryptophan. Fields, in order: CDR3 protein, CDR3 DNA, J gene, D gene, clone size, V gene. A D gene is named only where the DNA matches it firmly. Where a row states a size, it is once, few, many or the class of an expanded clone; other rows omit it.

CDR3: CASRMTIDTEAFF; DNA: TGTGCCAGCAGAATGACAATAGACACCGAAGCTTTCTTT; J: TRBJ1-1; D: .; size: .; V: TRBV6-2/TRBV6-3
CDR3: CASILAGTGELFF; DNA: TGTGCCAGCATCCTCGCCGGCACCGGGGAGCTGTTTTTT; J: TRBJ2-2; D: .; size: many; V: TRBV7-2
CDR3: CASSQARPGGLGPLHF; DNA: TGTGCCAGCTCACAGGCCCGGCCAGGGGGCTTAGGACCCCTCCACTTT; J: TRBJ1-6; D: TRBD1; size: .; V: TRBV18
CDR3: CASTGQGAFTDTQYF; DNA: TGTGCCAGCACCGGACAGGGGGCCTTCACAGATACGCAGTATTTT; J: TRBJ2-3; D: TRBD1; size: few; V: TRBV12-3/TRBV12-4
CDR3: CASSFGAGSTDTQYF; DNA: TGTGCCAGCAGCTTTGGAGCGGGTAGCACAGATACGCAGTATTTT; J: TRBJ2-3; D: .; size: .; V: TRBV5-4
CDR3: CASSSNGHSPLHF; DNA: TGTGCCAGCAGCTCCAACGGGCATTCACCCCTCCACTTT; J: TRBJ1-6; D: .; size: many; V: TRBV7-2
CDR3: CASSPTAYQETQCF; DNA: TGTGCCAGCAGCCCCACAGCGTACCAAGAGACCCAGTGCTTC; J: TRBJ2-5; D: .; size: .; V: TRBV7-9
CDR3: CASGTSGWSEQFF; DNA: TGTGCCAGCGGGACTAGCGGGTGGAGTGAGCAGTTCTTC; J: TRBJ2-1; D: TRBD2; size: many; V: TRBV6-1
CDR3: CSAPGGGYNEQFF; DNA: TGCAGTGCCCCAGGCGGGGGCTACAATGAGCAGTTCTTC; J: TRBJ2-1; D: TRBD2; size: many; V: TRBV20-1
CDR3: CASRPTGSGEKLFF; DNA: TGTGCCAGCAGACCCACAGGGAGCGGTGAAAAACTGTTTTTT; J: TRBJ1-4; D: .; size: .; V: TRBV3-1
CDR3: CASSHSGTDHTEAFF; DNA: TGTGCCAGCAGCCACTCCGGGACAGACCACACTGAAGCTTTCTTT; J: TRBJ1-1; D: TRBD1; size: many; V: TRBV14
CDR3: CASSSPSTTGRFNEQFF; DNA: TGTGCCAGCAGCAGCCCGAGTACGACAGGGAGGTTCAATGAGCAGTTCTTC; J: TRBJ2-1; D: .; size: .; V: TRBV3-1
CDR3: CASTREGVGSGANVLTF; DNA: TGTGCCAGCACCAGGGAAGGGGTGGGCTCTGGGGCCAACGTCCTGACTTTC; J: TRBJ2-6; D: .; size: many; V: TRBV6-1
CDR3: CASSFGTHTGELFF; DNA: TGTGCCAGCAGCTTTGGAACGCACACCGGGGAGCTGTTTTTT; J: TRBJ2-2; D: .; size: many; V: TRBV7-2
CDR3: CASSPGKLNTEAFF; DNA: TGTGCCAGCAGCCCGGGGAAGCTAAACACTGAAGCTTTCTTT; J: TRBJ1-1; D: .; size: many; V: TRBV6-1
CDR3: CASRQGGSTEAFF; DNA: TGTGCCAGCAGGCAGGGTGGGAGCACTGAAGCTTTCTTT; J: TRBJ1-1; D: .; size: many; V: TRBV28
CDR3: CSAREERSGAQETQYF; DNA: TGCAGTGCTAGAGAAGAAAGGAGCGGGGCACAAGAGACCCAGTACTTC; J: TRBJ2-5; D: TRBD2; size: many; V: TRBV20-1
CDR3: CASTGSSNYGYTF; DNA: TGTGCCAGCACAGGCAGCTCTAACTATGGCTACACCTTC; J: TRBJ1-2; D: .; size: many; V: TRBV6-1
CDR3: CASSRFVNTEAFF; DNA: TGTGCCAGCAGCCGGTTCGTTAACACTGAAGCTTTCTTT; J: TRBJ1-1; D: .; size: many; V: TRBV14
CDR3: CASSPSTGFGISNQPQHF; DNA: TGTGCCAGCAGCCCCTCGACAGGATTTGGCATAAGCAATCAGCCCCAGCATTTT; J: TRBJ1-5; D: .; size: many; V: TRBV6-1
CDR3: CASVVEGGQPQHF; DNA: TGTGCCAGTGTGGTGGAGGGGGGACAGCCCCAGCATTTT; J: TRBJ1-5; D: .; size: many; V: TRBV19
CDR3: CASSLEKPSNQPQHF; DNA: TGTGCCAGCAGCTTAGAGAAGCCTAGCAACCAGCCCCAGCATTTT; J: TRBJ1-5; D: .; size: .; V: TRBV7-2
CDR3: CSARRAVTPEQYF; DNA: TGCAGTGCTAGGCGTGCCGTCACCCCCGAGCAGTACTTC; J: TRBJ2-7; D: .; size: many; V: TRBV20-1
CDR3: CASIPQDQGKALF; DNA: TGTGCCAGCATCCCCCAGGACCAGGGGAAAGCTCTCTTT; J: TRBJ1-1; D: .; size: once; V: TRBV12-3/TRBV12-4
CDR3: CASSGASNTEAFF; DNA: TGTGCCAGCTCAGGGGCCTCGAACACTGAAGCTTTCTTT; J: TRBJ1-1; D: .; size: many; V: TRBV18
CDR3: CASSSGLLDSEAFF; DNA: TGTGCCAGCAGCTCTGGCCTCCTCGATTCTGAAGCTTTCTTT; J: TRBJ1-1; D: .; size: .; V: TRBV12-3/TRBV12-4
CDR3: CSGGRPYGYTF; DNA: TGCAGTGGGGGGCGGCCCTATGGCTACACCTTC; J: TRBJ1-2; D: .; size: many; V: TRBV20-1
CDR3: CASSIPTDYNERFF; DNA: TGTGCCAGTAGTATCCCGACCGACTACAATGAGCGGTTCTTC; J: TRBJ2-1; D: .; size: few; V: TRBV19
CDR3: CAWSRGTDTQYF; DNA: TGTGCCTGGTCACGCGGCACAGATACGCAGTATTTT; J: TRBJ2-3; D: .; size: .; V: TRBV30
CDR3: CASRMDRGLNEQFF; DNA: TGTGCCAGCAGAATGGACAGGGGCCTGAATGAGCAGTTCTTC; J: TRBJ2-1; D: TRBD1; size: many; V: TRBV6-1
CDR3: CASSIGGPQHF; DNA: TGTGCCAGCAGCATCGGGGGGCCCCAGCATTTT; J: TRBJ1-5; D: .; size: many; V: TRBV28
CDR3: CSARVGNTGELFF; DNA: TGCAGTGCTAGGGTCGGTAATACCGGGGAGCTGTTTTTT; J: TRBJ2-2; D: .; size: many; V: TRBV20-1
CDR3: CAISQLQETQYF; DNA: TGTGCCATCAGCCAGCTACAAGAGACCCAGTACTTC; J: TRBJ2-5; D: .; size: few; V: TRBV10-3
CDR3: CASNLWAAYGYTF; DNA: TGTGCCAGCAACTTGTGGGCAGCCTATGGCTACACCTTC; J: TRBJ1-2; D: .; size: .; V: TRBV5-4
CDR3: CASSPPTGTDTQYF; DNA: TGTGCCAGCTCACCACCAACAGGCACAGATACGCAGTATTTT; J: TRBJ2-3; D: .; size: many; V: TRBV18
CDR3: CASSPYLAGGPNEQFF; DNA: TGTGCCAGCAGCCCATATCTAGCGGGGGGGCCCAATGAGCAGTTCTTC; J: TRBJ2-1; D: TRBD2; size: .; V: TRBV12-3/TRBV12-4
CDR3: CASSMGGIWTGELFF; DNA: TGTGCCAGTAGTATGGGAGGCATATGGACCGGGGAGCTGTTTTTT; J: TRBJ2-2; D: .; size: .; V: TRBV19
CDR3: CSAKGLGYEQFF; DNA: TGCAGTGCAAAAGGACTAGGCTATGAGCAGTTCTTC; J: TRBJ2-1; D: TRBD2; size: many; V: TRBV20-1
CDR3: CASSLEAHVVSETQYF; DNA: TGTGCCAGCAGCTTAGAGGCCCATGTTGTCAGCGAGACCCAGTACTTC; J: TRBJ2-5; D: .; size: .; V: TRBV11-2
CDR3: CSATGEFQNIQYF; DNA: TGCAGCGCGACAGGGGAGTTTCAAAACATTCAGTACTTC; J: TRBJ2-4; D: TRBD1; size: .; V: TRBV29-1
CDR3: CASSQGQGDGAFF; DNA: TGTGCCAGCAGTCAAGGACAGGGGGATGGAGCTTTCTTT; J: TRBJ1-1; D: TRBD1; size: many; V: TRBV6-1
CDR3: CASRGGPYEQYF; DNA: TGTGCCAGCAGGGGCGGGCCCTACGAGCAGTACTTC; J: TRBJ2-7; D: .; size: many; V: TRBV27
CDR3: CASSSERTGANVLTF; DNA: TGTGCCAGCAGTTCGGAGAGGACTGGGGCCAACGTCCTGACTTTC; J: TRBJ2-6; D: .; size: .; V: TRBV6-1
CDR3: CASLRDRGGENTIYF; DNA: TGTGCCAGCTTGCGGGACAGGGGCGGCGAGAACACCATATATTTT; J: TRBJ1-3; D: TRBD1; size: .; V: TRBV18
CDR3: CASSSGGPNEQFF; DNA: TGTGCCAGCAGTTCGGGGGGGCCGAATGAGCAGTTCTTC; J: TRBJ2-1; D: TRBD2; size: .; V: TRBV27
CDR3: CASKGYTEAFF; DNA: TGTGCCAGCAAAGGGTATACTGAAGCTTTCTTT; J: TRBJ1-1; D: .; size: many; V: TRBV6-1
CDR3: CSARGMGVYEQYF; DNA: TGCAGTGCAAGGGGCATGGGTGTGTACGAGCAGTACTTC; J: TRBJ2-7; D: .; size: many; V: TRBV20-1
CDR3: CASSQRTGVDDTQYF; DNA: TGTGCCAGCAGCCAGAGGACGGGGGTGGATGATACGCAGTATTTT; J: TRBJ2-3; D: .; size: many; V: TRBV14
CDR3: CASSLDRLNTEAFF; DNA: TGTGCCAGCAGTTTAGACAGGCTGAACACTGAAGCTTTCTTT; J: TRBJ1-1; D: .; size: many; V: TRBV5-4
CDR3: CASSAYGTAYSYEQYF; DNA: TGTGCCAGCAGCGCCTACGGGACAGCCTATTCCTACGAGCAGTACTTC; J: TRBJ2-7; D: TRBD1; size: .; V: TRBV5-5
CDR3: CASSQVLQGAKLFF; DNA: TGTGCCAGCAGCCAAGTTCTACAGGGGGCGAAACTGTTTTTT; J: TRBJ1-4; D: TRBD1; size: few; V: TRBV3-1
CDR3: CASSRGASETQYF; DNA: TGTGCCAGCAGTCGGGGGGCTTCAGAGACCCAGTACTTC; J: TRBJ2-5; D: .; size: .; V: TRBV2
CDR3: CSATPGTYNEQFF; DNA: TGCAGTGCCACCCCGGGGACCTACAATGAGCAGTTCTTC; J: TRBJ2-1; D: .; size: many; V: TRBV20-1
CDR3: CASSITYQETQYF; DNA: TGTGCCAGCAGTATCACGTACCAAGAGACCCAGTACTTC; J: TRBJ2-5; D: .; size: many; V: TRBV28
CDR3: CASSGMATDYGYTF; DNA: TGTGCCAGCTCCGGAATGGCGACGGACTATGGCTACACCTTC; J: TRBJ1-2; D: .; size: .; V: TRBV18